Listed here are 26 T cell receptor beta chains from one sample, sequenced in a study of shared clonotypes between healthy human individuals. Repertoires were generated with immunoSEQ multiplex PCR, while TCRdb's copy carries only in-frame clones and drops some. The data hold 550,000 to 750,000 clones, with 95% to 96% observed a single time. Naive-designated CD8 cells lacked CD45RO, were positively enriched for CCR7, and omitted terminally differentiated effector memory CD45RA+ cells. The sequenced sample was naive CD8+ T cells sorted from blood. The receptors originated from a woman younger than 45 in good health.

The chain employs TRBV4-1 and TRBJ1-6; TRBD1 aligns across 8 bases. The V gene's germline CDR1 is MGHRA and CDR2 YSYEKL. The CDR3 sequence is 15 residues long. Unmatched junction bases numbered 10, after V lost 6 bases and J lost 9 bases. CDR3 nucleotide sequence: TGCGCCAGCAGACACCGGACAGGGCGGCTTTCACCCCTCCACTTT. Protein product: CASRHRTGRLSPLHF.

The rearrangement joins TRBV9 to TRBJ2-5; D could derive from TRBD1 or TRBD2 (7 bases each). This CDR3 contains 15 residues. CDR1 SGDLS and CDR2 YYNGEE come from the germline V gene. V was pared by 4 bases and J by 1 base, with 14 bases between. CDR3 DNA sequence: TGTGCCAGCAGCCAGGGAGGGGACAGCCAAGAGACCCAGTACTTC. It encodes CASSQGGDSQETQYF.

The chain employs TRBV29-1 and TRBJ2-7; 9 nucleotides agree with TRBD1. There are 14 residues in the CDR3. The J segment lost 2 bases and the V segment lost 2 bases, leaving 4 bases of the junction unmatched. Germline CDR1 and CDR2: SQVTM and ANQGSEA. In DNA, the CDR3 is TGCAGCGTTGAAAATGGGGACAGGGCCTACGAGCAGTACTTC. Protein product: CSVENGDRAYEQYF.

In this sample, this clone turned up once. The CDR3 region has the DNA TGTGCCAGCAGCGACAGCGGTAGGGTCCCCTACAATGAGCAGTTCTTC. Translation: CASSDSGRVPYNEQFF. The rearrangement uses TRBV4-2 and TRBJ2-1, with D tentatively TRBD1 or TRBD2 (5 bases each). The CDR3 contains 16 residues. V was trimmed by 5 bases and J by 2 bases, leaving 16 bases between them. The germline CDR1 and CDR2 sequences are LGHNA and YNFKEQ.

This rearrangement joins TRBV15 to TRBJ2-1; TRBD2 agrees at 7 bases. Trimming cost V 5 bases and J 5 bases; bases outside gene matches: 12. The CDR3 consists of 16 residues. Germline loops: CDR1 LNHNV, CDR2 YYDKDF (reference sequence). The chain's CDR3 is CATSALAGAVDNEQFF. The DNA of the CDR3 is TGTGCCACCAGCGCTTTGGCGGGAGCCGTCGACAATGAGCAGTTCTTC. The full variable domain, its missing parts supplied by reference TRBV15 and TRBJ2-1, is DAMVIQNPRYQVTQFGKPVTLSCSQTLNHNVMYWYQQKSSQAPKLLFHYYDKDFNNEADTPDNFQSRRPNTSFCFLDIRSPGLGDTAMYLCATSALAGAVDNEQFFGPGTRLTVL.

J is TRBJ2-5 and V is TRBV27, with TRBD1 identical over 8 bases. This CDR3 spans 14 amino acids. CDR1 MNHEY and CDR2 SMNVEV come from the germline V gene (reference sequence). Trimming cost V 0 bases and J 7 bases; bases outside gene matches: 4. The CDR3 is CASSLSDRVGTQYF. The CDR3 DNA is TGTGCCAGCAGTTTATCGGACAGGGTCGGGACCCAGTACTTC.

The sample holds one count of this clone. The rearrangement uses TRBV5-1 and TRBJ2-2, with 13 bases lining up with TRBD2. There are 17 residues in the CDR3. The V gene end was trimmed by 4 bases and the J gene end by 5 bases; junction bases not matched to a gene: 8. Germline loops: CDR1 SGHRS, CDR2 YFSETQ. In nucleotides, the CDR3 is TGCGCCAGCAGCAAAACTAGCGGGAGGGGCTTGACCGGGGAGCTGTTTTTT. This gives the protein CASSKTSGRGLTGELFF.

This clone occurred once. The V call is TRBV4-1, the J call TRBJ2-7, with D tentatively TRBD2 (5 bases). V gave up 0 bases and J gave up 2 bases, with 20 bases separating them. This CDR3 is built from 18 residues. In germline, CDR1 is MGHRA, CDR2 YSYEKL. CDR3 sequence (DNA): TGCGCCAGCAGCCAAGAATTCGGAAGCGGATTCCTAACCTACGAGCAGTACTTC. Amino acid sequence: CASSQEFGSGFLTYEQYF.

The rearrangement uses TRBV19 and TRBJ2-7, with D possibly matching TRBD2 (5 bases). V was clipped by 5 bases and J by 3 bases, with 11 bases between them. This CDR3 is built from 13 residues. Germline-derived CDR1 and CDR2 are LNHDA and SQIVND (reference sequence). The CDR3 region has the DNA TGTGCCAGTAGTTTCGGGGTCGGCTACGAGCAGTACTTC. This sequence encodes CASSFGVGYEQYF. The full variable domain, completed using reference TRBV19 and TRBJ2-7, is DGGITQSPKYLFRKEGQNVTLSCEQNLNHDAMYWYRQDPGQGLRLIYYSQIVNDFQKGDIAEGYSVSREKKESFPLTVTSAQKNPTAFYLCASSFGVGYEQYFGPGTRLTVT.

V usage is TRBV6-1 and J usage is TRBJ2-1; D gene uncertain. CDR1 and CDR2 (germline): MNHNS, SASEGT. The CDR3 consists of 12 residues. The V and J ends lost 7 bases and 0 bases respectively, with 4 bases between them. The CDR3 sequence: CASKYSYNEQFF. The CDR3 DNA reads TGTGCCAGCAAGTACTCCTACAATGAGCAGTTCTTC.

V gene TRBV29-1 combines with J gene TRBJ2-5; the D gene could be TRBD1 or TRBD2 (5 bases each). Per the germline V gene, CDR1 is SQVTM and CDR2 is ANQGSEA. Trimming removed 4 bases from V and 5 bases from J, with 14 bases in between. This CDR3 contains 13 residues. CDR3 sequence: CSVGSGTVETQYF. In nucleotides, the CDR3 is TGCAGCGTTGGGTCCGGGACGGTGGAGACCCAGTACTTC.

This chain links TRBV5-1 with TRBJ2-7, with a tentative D call TRBD1 (6 bases). V was pared by 2 bases and J by 3 bases, with 15 bases between. From germline, CDR1 is SGHRS and CDR2 YFSETQ. The CDR3 covers 15 residues. The CDR3 protein is CASSFEGGNFYEQYF. The CDR3 DNA follows: TGCGCCAGCAGCTTTGAAGGGGGAAATTTCTACGAGCAGTACTTC.

The chain combines TRBV29-1 with TRBJ2-7; D possibly uses TRBD1 or TRBD2 (5 bases each). The CDR3 consists of 16 residues. CDR1 is SQVTM and CDR2 is ANQGSEA in the germline V gene. V was shortened by 5 bases and J by 7 bases, with 27 bases between the two germline ends. CDR3 bases: TGCAGCGTTCGTCGTATTGGGGACGAAGCCCTCCGGGAGCAGTACTTC. It encodes CSVRRIGDEALREQYF.

The chain links TRBV5-6 to TRBJ2-7; unclear D gene. CDR3 length: 14 residues. The germline V gene encodes CDR1 SGHDT and CDR2 YYEEEE. Trimming took off 4 bases at V and 0 bases at J, with 11 bases between the two ends. The DNA for the CDR3 is TGTGCCAGCAGCAGGACGCAAAGCTCCTACGAGCAGTACTTC. Translating gives CASSRTQSSYEQYF. Together with reference TRBV5-6 and TRBJ2-7, the CDR3 gives the full variable domain: DAGVTQSPTHLIKTRGQQVTLRCSPKSGHDTVSWYQQALGQGPQFIFQYYEEEERQRGNFPDRFSGHQFPNYSSELNVNALLLGDSALYLCASSRTQSSYEQYFGPGTRLTVT.

This chain uses TRBV7-9 with TRBJ1-3; 10 bases line up with TRBD1. Looked up from germline, CDR1 is SEHNR and CDR2 is FQNEAQ (reference sequence). CDR3 length: 16 residues. Losses at the gene ends were 5 bases for V and 2 bases for J; bases not matched to a gene: 6. The CDR3 sequence: CASSPAGTGAGNTIYF. The DNA of the CDR3 is TGTGCCAGCAGCCCGGCCGGGACAGGGGCTGGAAACACCATATATTTT.

This chain connects TRBV6-1 to TRBJ2-3; 12 positions match TRBD2. V gave up 2 bases and J gave up 6 bases; unmatched junction bases: 6. Germline CDR1 MNHNS, CDR2 SASEGT. The CDR3 runs 16 residues. CDR3 region: CASSETLAGGWDTQYF. CDR3 nucleotides: TGTGCCAGCAGTGAAACGCTAGCGGGGGGGTGGGATACGCAGTATTTT.

This chain uses TRBV6-6 with TRBJ2-3; D might be TRBD2 (5 bases). CDR1 is MNHNY, CDR2 SVGAGI, per germline (reference sequence). V was pared by 7 bases and J by 1 base, with 15 bases between. The CDR3 contains 15 residues. This chain's CDR3 is CASTPVGVGTDTQYF. CDR3 bases: TGTGCCAGCACCCCGGTGGGAGTTGGCACAGATACGCAGTATTTT.

V and J are TRBV28 and TRBJ2-1, with D uncertain. CDR1 and CDR2 (germline): MDHEN, SYDVKM. The CDR3 loop spans 11 amino acids. Trimming shortened V by 10 bases and J by 7 bases, and 11 bases separated the two germline ends. The CDR3 sequence is CATPVANEQFF. In nucleotides, the CDR3 is TGTGCCACTCCGGTCGCAAATGAGCAGTTCTTC.

The J gene is TRBJ2-2, the V gene TRBV11-3; D might be TRBD2 (5 bases). Germline CDR1 reads SGHNT; CDR2 reads YENEEA. This CDR3 comprises 15 residues. V dropped 5 bases and J dropped 2 bases, with 12 bases sitting between them. The CDR3 spells CASSARTGNTGELFF. For the CDR3, the DNA is TGTGCCAGCAGCGCCCGGACGGGAAACACCGGGGAGCTGTTTTTT. Full variable domain (remainder filled in from reference TRBV11-3 and TRBJ2-2): EAGVVQSPRYKIIEKKQPVAFWCNPISGHNTLYWYLQNLGQGPELLIRYENEEAVDDSQLPKDRFSAERLKGVDSTLKIQPAELGDSAVYLCASSARTGNTGELFFGEGSRLTVL.

J is TRBJ2-3 and V is TRBV28; D is possibly TRBD2 (6 bases). The CDR3 loop spans 15 amino acids. V was pared by 8 bases and J by 5 bases, with 20 bases between. Per germline, CDR1 MDHEN and CDR2 SYDVKM. In DNA form, the CDR3 reads TGTGCCAGCCGCCCGACCGGGACGGGAGAAGATACGCAGTATTTT. Protein product: CASRPTGTGEDTQYF.

This clone was seen just once. J is TRBJ1-2 and V is TRBV9, with D maybe TRBD1 (6 bases). This CDR3 comprises 15 residues. The germline V and J ends were trimmed by 2 bases and 0 bases, with 11 bases remaining between them. Per germline, CDR1 SGDLS and CDR2 YYNGEE. CDR3 sequence (DNA): TGTGCCAGCAGCGTCTCGGACAGAACTAACTATGGCTACACCTTC. Translating it yields CASSVSDRTNYGYTF.

The chain carries TRBV7-6 and TRBJ1-1; D not certain. The CDR3 is made up of 15 amino acids. CDR1 SGHVS and CDR2 FNYEAQ come from the germline V gene. Deletions cut 1 base from V and 0 bases from J, with 9 bases between. The CDR3 here is CASSLVIPMNTEAFF. For the CDR3, the DNA is TGTGCCAGCAGCTTAGTAATACCCATGAACACTGAAGCTTTCTTT.

V usage is TRBV7-9 and J usage is TRBJ2-2; tentatively, D is TRBD2 (6 bases). With 6 bases removed from V and 2 bases from J, the gap between germline ends came to 19 bases. This CDR3 has 17 residues. In germline, CDR1 is SEHNR, CDR2 FQNEAQ (reference sequence). CDR3 residues: CASRTDPGLANTGELFF. CDR3 bases: TGTGCCAGCAGAACGGACCCGGGACTGGCAAACACCGGGGAGCTGTTTTTT. Drawing the rest from reference TRBV7-9 and TRBJ2-2, the complete variable domain is DTGVSQNPRHKITKRGQNVTFRCDPISEHNRLYWYRQTLGQGPEFLTYFQNEAQLEKSRLLSDRFSAERPKGSFSTLEIQRTEQGDSAMYLCASRTDPGLANTGELFFGEGSRLTVL.

The genes are TRBV27 and TRBJ1-1; D not certain. The CDR3 runs to 14 residues. The germline CDR1 and CDR2 sequences are MNHEY and SMNVEV (reference sequence). Trimming removed 5 bases from V and 1 base from J, with 11 bases in between. For the CDR3, the DNA is TGTGCCAGCAGTCCGGTTGGCGGGAACACTGAAGCTTTCTTT. Translating gives CASSPVGGNTEAFF.

This rearrangement joins TRBV28 to TRBJ2-3, with a weak D call TRBD1 (5 bases). The CDR3 spans 15 residues. Trimming stripped 2 bases from V and 1 base from J, with 10 bases between. The germline V gene has CDR1 MDHEN and CDR2 SYDVKM. The CDR3 nucleotides are TGTGCCAGCAGTTTAGAAGGGGCCCGCACAGATACGCAGTATTTT. Protein sequence: CASSLEGARTDTQYF.

This clone was recorded once. The chain combines TRBV19 with TRBJ1-1; tentative D call: TRBD1 (6 bases). The V and J ends lost 6 bases and 1 base respectively, with 9 bases between them. This CDR3 contains 13 residues. Germline V gene data show CDR1 as LNHDA and CDR2 as SQIVND (reference sequence). The CDR3 reads CASREQGNTEAFF. The CDR3 DNA reads TGTGCCAGTAGGGAACAGGGGAACACTGAAGCTTTCTTT.